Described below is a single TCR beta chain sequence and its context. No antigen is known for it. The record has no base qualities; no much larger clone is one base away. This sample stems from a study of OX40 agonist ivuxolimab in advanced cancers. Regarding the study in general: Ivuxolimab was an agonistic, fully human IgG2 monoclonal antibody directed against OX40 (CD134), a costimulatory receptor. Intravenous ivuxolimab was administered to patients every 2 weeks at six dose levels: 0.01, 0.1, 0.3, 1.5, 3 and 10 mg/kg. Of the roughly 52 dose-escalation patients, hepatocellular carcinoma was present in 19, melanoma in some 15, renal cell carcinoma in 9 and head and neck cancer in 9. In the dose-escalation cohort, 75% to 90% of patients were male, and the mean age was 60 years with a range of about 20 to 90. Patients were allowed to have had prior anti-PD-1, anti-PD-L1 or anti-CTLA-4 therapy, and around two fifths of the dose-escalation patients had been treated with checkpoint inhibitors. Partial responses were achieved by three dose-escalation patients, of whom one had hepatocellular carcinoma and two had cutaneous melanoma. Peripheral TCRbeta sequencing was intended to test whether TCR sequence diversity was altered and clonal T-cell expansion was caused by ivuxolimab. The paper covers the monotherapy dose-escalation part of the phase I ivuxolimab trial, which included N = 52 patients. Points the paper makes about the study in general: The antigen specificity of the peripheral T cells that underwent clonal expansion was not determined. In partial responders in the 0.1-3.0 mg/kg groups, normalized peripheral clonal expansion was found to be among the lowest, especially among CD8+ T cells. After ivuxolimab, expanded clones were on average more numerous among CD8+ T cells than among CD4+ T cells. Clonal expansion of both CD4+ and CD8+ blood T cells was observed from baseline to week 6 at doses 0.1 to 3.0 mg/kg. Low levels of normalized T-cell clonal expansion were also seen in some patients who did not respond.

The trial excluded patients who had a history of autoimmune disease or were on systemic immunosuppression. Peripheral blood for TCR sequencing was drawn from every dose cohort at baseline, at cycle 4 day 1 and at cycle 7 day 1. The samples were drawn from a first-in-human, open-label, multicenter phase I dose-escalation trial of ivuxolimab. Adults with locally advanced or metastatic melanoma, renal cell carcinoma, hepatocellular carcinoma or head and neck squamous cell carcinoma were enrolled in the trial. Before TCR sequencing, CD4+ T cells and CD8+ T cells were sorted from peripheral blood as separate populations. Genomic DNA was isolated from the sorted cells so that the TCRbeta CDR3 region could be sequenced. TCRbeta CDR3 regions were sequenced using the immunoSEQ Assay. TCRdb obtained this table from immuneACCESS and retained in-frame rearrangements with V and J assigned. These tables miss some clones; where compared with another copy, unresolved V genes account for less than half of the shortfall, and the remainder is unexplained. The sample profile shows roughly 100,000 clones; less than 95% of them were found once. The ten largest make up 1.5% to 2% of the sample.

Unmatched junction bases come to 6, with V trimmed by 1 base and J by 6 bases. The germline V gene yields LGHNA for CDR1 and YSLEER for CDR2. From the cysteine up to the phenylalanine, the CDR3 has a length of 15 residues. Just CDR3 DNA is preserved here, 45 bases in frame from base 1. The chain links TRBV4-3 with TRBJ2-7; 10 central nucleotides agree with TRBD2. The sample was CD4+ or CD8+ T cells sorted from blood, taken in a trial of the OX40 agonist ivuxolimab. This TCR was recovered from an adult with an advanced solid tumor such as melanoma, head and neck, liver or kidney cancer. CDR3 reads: CASSQVGLAGAEQYF. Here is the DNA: TGCGCCAGCAGCCAAGTCGGGCTAGCGGGAGCCGAGCAGTACTTC.